This T cell receptor (beta chain) was identified in a study of T cell responses to AZD1222 COVID-19 vaccine. Findings of the study overall: Clonal diversity may have been underestimated in mostly white British donors. Reports indicate that nearly half of spike-specific TCRs are directed at unmutated variant regions.

The count of this clone is one. Its target is unknown. From germline, CDR1 is LNHNV and CDR2 YYDKDF (reference sequence). The CDR3 contains 14 residues. The V gene lost 0 bases and the J gene lost 0 bases, with 6 bases spanning the gap. The data were produced by immunoSEQ multiplex PCR, yet TCRdb's version contains in-frame clones alone and is incomplete. The data hold 150,000 to 200,000 clones, with about 92% observed a single time. The sequences come from peripheral blood, collected on day 0 of AZD1222 vaccination. V and J are TRBV15 and TRBJ2-7, with D unresolved. This receptor was taken from an adult in good health. The CDR3 protein is CATSREYSSYEQYF. The CDR3 coding sequence is TGTGCCACCAGCAGAGAGTACAGCTCCTACGAGCAGTACTTC.